This record looks at one TCR beta chain sequence and its context. Germline V lookup: CDR1 SNHLY, CDR2 FYNNEI. This CDR3 is built from 17 residues. Trimming left V 1 base short and J 3 bases short, with 18 bases between. The sample belongs to a study of blood T cell repertoires in COVID-19. Background on the study: PBMCs, B-cell-depleted T cells, or T cells were the source of the cDNA or gDNA that made up the material.

Per the study methods: Amplifying reference gene primers gave estimates of nucleated cell counts. Clones were read by immunoSEQ multiplex PCR, and TCRdb kept only the in-frame ones, dropping some. V, J and clone size reflect that table, while D and trimming were determined from the DNA. The repertoire holds around 300,000 clones, with 87% as singletons. Sequenced material: peripheral blood. The rearrangement links TRBV2 to TRBJ2-5, with D perhaps matching TRBD1 (5 bases). The receptor comes from a man aged 45-65 years with active or convalescent COVID-19. The CDR3 coding sequence is TGTGCCAGCAGTGAAGGGGGCCCGACAGAATTTGAAGAGACCCAGTACTTC. Translation: CASSEGGPTEFEETQYF.